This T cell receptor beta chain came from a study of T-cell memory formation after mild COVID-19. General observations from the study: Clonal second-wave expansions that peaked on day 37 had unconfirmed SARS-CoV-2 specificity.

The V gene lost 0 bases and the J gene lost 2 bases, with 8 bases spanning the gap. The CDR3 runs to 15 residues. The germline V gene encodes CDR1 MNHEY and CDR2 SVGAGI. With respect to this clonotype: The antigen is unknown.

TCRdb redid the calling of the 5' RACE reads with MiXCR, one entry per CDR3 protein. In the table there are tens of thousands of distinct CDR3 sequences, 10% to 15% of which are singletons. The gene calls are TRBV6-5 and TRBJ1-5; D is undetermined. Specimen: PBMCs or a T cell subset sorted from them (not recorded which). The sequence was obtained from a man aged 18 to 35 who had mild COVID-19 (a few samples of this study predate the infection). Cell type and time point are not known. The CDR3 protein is CASSYSLGGNQPQHF. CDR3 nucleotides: TGTGCCAGCAGTTACTCGCTCGGGGGCAATCAGCCCCAGCATTTT.